This T cell receptor (beta chain) derives from a study of T cell clonotyping in hematopoietic cell transplantation. CDR3 size: 15 residues. Trimming cost V 3 bases and J 5 bases; bases outside gene matches: 7. The V gene's germline CDR1 is LNHDA and CDR2 SQIVND (reference sequence). Study results and caveats: Pathologically expanded recipient clonotypes increased progressively from day 30 to day 180 as diversity fell. Broader posttransplant TCR repertoire diversity was predicted by graft donor and pretransplant recipient Inverse Simpson Index values.

The method was immunoSEQ multiplex PCR; TCRdb's version includes in-frame clones alone and lacks a portion of them. The repertoire includes around 9,000 clones, about 80% of them detected once, and approximately 50% sits in the top ten. With respect to this clone: Its specificity is unknown.

Here the sequenced sample was peripheral blood mononuclear cells, taken 180 days after allogeneic stem cell transplant. This TCR derives from a female patient in her fifties or sixties who had an allogeneic stem cell transplant from a related donor, so the T cells may come from the graft donor. Some clones in this sample may be carry-over from other donors' samples. V gene TRBV19 combines with J gene TRBJ2-5, with TRBD2 matching over 9 bases. The CDR3 loop is CASSIRRGGWETQYF. CDR3 DNA sequence: TGTGCCAGTAGTATCCGGCGGGGGGGCTGGGAGACCCAGTACTTC.